These 27 T cell receptor beta chains share one sample of origin, sequenced in a study of shared T cell receptors in the human thymus. The method was immunoSEQ multiplex PCR; TCRdb's version includes in-frame clones alone and lacks a portion of them. In the table there are hundreds of thousands of clones, 75% to 80% of which are singletons. These data are also associated with another study on human thymus T cells.

The sequenced sample was thymocytes. These receptors all come from a boy younger than two with a congenital heart defect.

V and J are TRBV28 and TRBJ2-3, with 8 bases aligning to TRBD2. V shed 6 bases and J 4 bases; nucleotides not matched to a gene: 12. The CDR3 runs to 16 residues. Germline CDR1 reads MDHEN; CDR2 reads SYDVKM. The CDR3 reads CASSRTGLVTSDTQYF. CDR3 bases: TGTGCCAGCAGCCGAACGGGACTAGTAACTTCAGATACGCAGTATTTT.

The chain couples TRBV19 to TRBJ2-7; 13 bases agree with TRBD2. V trimming: 4 bases; J trimming: 7 bases; junction bases outside the gene matches: 4. This CDR3 region has 14 residues. Germline assignment: CDR1 LNHDA and CDR2 SQIVND (reference sequence). The CDR3 bases are TGTGCCAGTAGTAGGGGGACTAGCGGGAAGGAGCAGTACTTC. Translated, it gives CASSRGTSGKEQYF.

The chain carries TRBV30 and TRBJ2-1; possibly TRBD2 for D (6 bases). Trimming shortened V by 1 base and J by 0 bases, and 19 bases separated the two germline ends. Germline assignment: CDR1 GTSNPN and CDR2 SVGIG (reference sequence). This CDR3 is built from 18 residues. The CDR3 DNA reads TGTGCCTGGAGTGGCAACGGGAGCTCCTTTAACTCCTACAATGAGCAGTTCTTC. It encodes CAWSGNGSSFNSYNEQFF.

The rearrangement links TRBV5-4 to TRBJ2-1; 7 bases map to TRBD2. The CDR3 has 15 residues. Unmatched junction bases numbered 6, after V lost 1 base and J lost 5 bases. Germline V gene sequence: CDR1 SGHNT, CDR2 YYREEE (reference sequence). The CDR3 loop reads CASSLRPLADNEQFF. CDR3 DNA sequence: TGTGCCAGCAGCTTGCGGCCCCTAGCGGACAATGAGCAGTTCTTC.

The J gene is TRBJ2-7, the V gene TRBV7-2; D may be TRBD1 (6 bases). This CDR3 is built from 15 residues. Germline V gene sequence: CDR1 SGHTA, CDR2 FQGNSA. Trimming removed 5 bases at V and 2 bases at J, with 16 bases between. CDR3: CASSTRTVKPYEQYF. CDR3 DNA: TGTGCCAGCAGCACCCGGACAGTAAAACCCTACGAGCAGTACTTC. Full variable domain (remainder filled in from reference TRBV7-2 and TRBJ2-7): GAGVSQSPSNKVTEKGKDVELRCDPISGHTALYWYRQSLGQGLEFLIYFQGNSAPDKSGLPSDRFSAERTGGSVSTLTIQRTQQEDSAVYLCASSTRTVKPYEQYFGPGTRLTVT.

The chain has TRBV6-4 and TRBJ1-4; D remains ambiguous. The CDR3 sequence is 13 residues long. In germline, CDR1 is MRHNA, CDR2 SNTAGT. The ends were cut back, 7 bases at V and 4 bases at J, with 10 bases in the middle. CDR3 in DNA: TGTGCCAGCACCCGGTCCTTTAATGAAAAACTGTTTTTT. It specifies CASTRSFNEKLFF.

V gene TRBV21-1 combines with J gene TRBJ1-1; TRBD1 reflects the table's D call only, with no check against the DNA. TRBV21-1 is deemed a pseudogene. The CDR3 is 15 amino acids. CDR3 residues: CASLRQGPGDTEAFF. The CDR3 DNA is TGTGCCAGCCTGAGACAGGGCCCTGGGGACACTGAAGCTTTCTTT.

The rearrangement links TRBV4-2 to TRBJ2-3, with D possibly matching TRBD1 (5 bases). V lost 4 bases and J lost 4, with 12 bases in between. Germline V lookup: CDR1 LGHNA, CDR2 YNFKEQ. This CDR3 is built from 14 residues. CDR3 in amino acids: CASSPRGRPDTQYF. The CDR3 DNA is TGTGCCAGCAGCCCTAGGGGCCGCCCAGATACGCAGTATTTT.

V usage is TRBV4-2 and J usage is TRBJ1-1; D possibly corresponds to TRBD1 (5 bases). This CDR3 region has 15 residues. The ends were cut back, 8 bases at V and 1 base at J, with 17 bases in the middle. Per the germline V gene, CDR1 is LGHNA and CDR2 is YNFKEQ. Written as DNA, the CDR3 is TGTGCCAGCCGAGCCCGGAGGGGCCGGAACACTGAAGCTTTCTTT. Translating it yields CASRARRGRNTEAFF.

V usage is TRBV29-1 and J usage is TRBJ2-1; TRBD1 might be the D (5 bases). V dropped 4 bases and J dropped 5 bases, with 9 bases sitting between them. The CDR3 consists of 12 residues. Germline V CDR1 and CDR2: SQVTM, ANQGSEA. The CDR3 sequence: CSVADSHNEQFF. The DNA for the CDR3 is TGCAGCGTTGCAGACAGTCACAATGAGCAGTTCTTC.

This sequence joins TRBV10-1 and TRBJ2-1; TRBD2 matches at 9 bases. This CDR3 has 16 residues. The germline gives CDR1 WNHNN, CDR2 SYGVQD (reference sequence). V lost 0 bases and J lost 3; bases outside the gene matches: 3. The CDR3 coding sequence is TGCGCCAGCAGTGAGTCGGATAGCGGGAGCTACAATGAGCAGTTCTTC. This translates into CASSESDSGSYNEQFF.

CDR3 amino acids: CASSFGGYNEQFF. The CDR3 DNA sequence: TGTGCCAGCAGCTTTGGCGGCTACAATGAGCAGTTCTTC. The V gene is TRBV11-2, the J gene TRBJ2-1; no clear D gene. In germline, CDR1 is SGHAT, CDR2 FQNNGV. The CDR3 runs to 13 residues. V shed 3 bases and J shed 3 bases, with 6 bases lying between them.

The sample holds a few counts of this clone. The chain has TRBV5-1 and TRBJ1-1, with a possible D match to TRBD1 (5 bases). The CDR3 consists of 14 residues. CDR1 SGHRS and CDR2 YFSETQ come from the germline V gene. V lost 0 bases and J lost 2, with 8 bases in between. The CDR3 is CASSLGTLNTEAFF. The CDR3 DNA reads TGCGCCAGCAGCTTGGGGACACTAAACACTGAAGCTTTCTTT.

The V and J genes are TRBV10-3 and TRBJ2-7; TRBD1 agrees at 12 bases. The CDR3 contains 20 residues. The V and J ends lost 1 base and 2 bases, in that order; junction bases with no gene match: 15. The germline V gene has CDR1 ENHRY and CDR2 SYGVKD. In DNA form, the CDR3 reads TGTGCCATCAGTGAGTTCACCGGGACAGGGGGCGACGGAGTTCCCTACGAGCAGTACTTC. Its protein is CAISEFTGTGGDGVPYEQYF.

This chain joins TRBV4-1 and TRBJ2-5; perhaps TRBD2 as D (6 bases). Trimming took off 1 base at V and 5 bases at J, with 14 bases between the two ends. Germline V gene lookup returns CDR1 MGHRA and CDR2 YSYEKL. The CDR3 length is 15 residues. Here the CDR3 DNA reads TGCGCCAGCAGCCAAGCTGAATTCGGGAGTGAGACCCAGTACTTC. The encoded protein is CASSQAEFGSETQYF.

About this clone itself: This specimen includes other DNA sequences encoding the same CDR3. The J gene is TRBJ2-1, the V gene TRBV5-4, with a weak D call TRBD1 (5 bases). The ends were cut back, 2 bases at V and 4 bases at J, with 10 bases in the middle. The CDR3 length is 14 residues. Per the germline V gene, CDR1 is SGHNT and CDR2 is YYREEE (reference sequence). In DNA form, the CDR3 reads TGTGCCAGCAGCTTAACATCAGGGTACAATGAGCAGTTCTTC. Its protein is CASSLTSGYNEQFF.

This sequence joins TRBV25-1 and TRBJ1-3, with 9 bases aligning to TRBD1. The CDR3 totals 15 residues. J gave up 2 bases and V 6 bases, and 5 bases lay outside the gene matches. Germline CDR1 and CDR2: MGHDK and SYGVNS. The CDR3 loop is CASSRGTGTGNTIYF. Written as DNA, the CDR3 is TGTGCCAGCAGCCGAGGGACAGGGACTGGAAACACCATATATTTT.

This sequence joins TRBV7-2 and TRBJ1-1; TRBD1 is a possible D gene (5 bases). The V gene lost 8 bases and the J gene lost 0 bases, with 22 bases spanning the gap. There are 17 residues in the CDR3. Germline CDR1 reads SGHTA; CDR2 reads FQGNSA. As DNA, the CDR3 is TGTGCCAGCGGCAGAGAGACAGAGAAACACATGAACACTGAAGCTTTCTTT. Translating gives CASGRETEKHMNTEAFF. Full variable domain (outside the CDR3, taken from reference TRBV7-2 and TRBJ1-1): GAGVSQSPSNKVTEKGKDVELRCDPISGHTALYWYRQSLGQGLEFLIYFQGNSAPDKSGLPSDRFSAERTGGSVSTLTIQRTQQEDSAVYLCASGRETEKHMNTEAFFGQGTRLTVV.

The rearrangement links TRBV7-9 to TRBJ1-4, with 7 bases lining up with TRBD1. The CDR3 has 17 residues. V lost 5 bases to trimming and J lost 2 bases; unmatched junction nucleotides: 11. Germline V gene lookup returns CDR1 SEHNR and CDR2 FQNEAQ (reference sequence). The CDR3 loop reads CASSGRGQRDTNEKLFF. CDR3 bases: TGTGCCAGCAGCGGTAGGGGACAGAGGGATACTAATGAAAAACTGTTTTTT.

This sequence joins TRBV6-5 and TRBJ2-1, with D uncertain. The germline V and J ends were trimmed by 0 bases and 7 bases, with 16 bases remaining between them. The CDR3 spans 16 residues. Per the germline V gene, CDR1 is MNHEY and CDR2 is SVGAGI. CDR3: CASSYSISPAFNEQFF. The CDR3 DNA follows: TGTGCCAGCAGTTACTCGATTAGTCCCGCGTTTAATGAGCAGTTCTTC.

This chain connects TRBV18 to TRBJ2-1, with 10 bases matching TRBD2. Germline V gives CDR1 KGHSH, CDR2 LQKENI. The V and J ends lost 1 base and 9 bases, in that order; junction bases with no gene match: 12. This CDR3 region has 17 residues. The CDR3 protein is CASSPQVSSGSSGEQFF. DNA for the CDR3: TGTGCCAGCTCACCACAGGTCTCTAGCGGGAGTTCGGGTGAGCAGTTCTTC.

The chain has TRBV15 and TRBJ1-3; D is ambiguous. The germline V gene has CDR1 LNHNV and CDR2 YYDKDF (reference sequence). The V gene lost 5 bases and the J gene lost 2 bases, with 7 bases spanning the gap. The CDR3 sequence is 13 residues long. Written as DNA, the CDR3 is TGTGCCACCAGCGCACAGACTGGAAACACCATATATTTT. Translated: CATSAQTGNTIYF.

The V gene is TRBV5-6, the J gene TRBJ2-7, with D perhaps TRBD1 (6 bases). V lost 4 bases, J lost 1 base, and 9 bases lay in between. The CDR3 length is 13 residues. The germline CDR1 and CDR2 sequences are SGHDT and YYEEEE. CDR3 in amino acids: CASSRGGSYEQYF. CDR3 sequence (DNA): TGTGCCAGCAGCCGAGGGGGTTCCTACGAGCAGTACTTC. The full variable domain, with the rest looked up from reference TRBV5-6 and TRBJ2-7, is DAGVTQSPTHLIKTRGQQVTLRCSPKSGHDTVSWYQQALGQGPQFIFQYYEEEERQRGNFPDRFSGHQFPNYSSELNVNALLLGDSALYLCASSRGGSYEQYFGPGTRLTVT.

This clone was detected only a few times. The chain joins TRBV4-3 to TRBJ2-1; 7 positions match TRBD2. With V trimmed by 0 bases and J by 16 bases, 3 bases remained unmatched. CDR1 is LGHNA and CDR2 is YSLEER in the germline V gene. The CDR3 length is 11 residues. In DNA form, the CDR3 reads TGCGCCAGCAGCCAAGAGGGAGGGCCCTTCTTC. It codes for CASSQEGGPFF.

The chain couples TRBV10-1 to TRBJ2-7; the D is unclear. This CDR3 region has 13 residues. Deletions cut 10 bases from V and 0 bases from J, with 13 bases between. The germline V gene has CDR1 WNHNN and CDR2 SYGVQD (reference sequence). CDR3 amino acids: CATSAADSYEQYF. The CDR3 coding sequence is TGCGCCACGTCTGCGGCAGACTCCTACGAGCAGTACTTC.

The chain combines TRBV4-2 with TRBJ2-7, with a tentative D call TRBD1 (6 bases). This CDR3 contains 15 residues. Trimming took 1 base from V and 0 from J, leaving 10 bases between them. In germline, CDR1 is LGHNA, CDR2 YNFKEQ. In DNA, the CDR3 is TGTGCCAGCAGCCAAGCCAAGGACAGCTCCTACGAGCAGTACTTC. Translation: CASSQAKDSSYEQYF.

This clone showed up just a few times. This chain joins TRBV5-1 and TRBJ1-1, with TRBD1 identical over 8 bases. This CDR3 contains 15 residues. J gave up 1 base and V 4 bases, and 6 bases lay outside the gene matches. Germline V gene sequence: CDR1 SGHRS, CDR2 YFSETQ. DNA of the CDR3: TGCGCCAGCAGCGAACGGGACAGGCGGAACACTGAAGCTTTCTTT. This translates into CASSERDRRNTEAFF.